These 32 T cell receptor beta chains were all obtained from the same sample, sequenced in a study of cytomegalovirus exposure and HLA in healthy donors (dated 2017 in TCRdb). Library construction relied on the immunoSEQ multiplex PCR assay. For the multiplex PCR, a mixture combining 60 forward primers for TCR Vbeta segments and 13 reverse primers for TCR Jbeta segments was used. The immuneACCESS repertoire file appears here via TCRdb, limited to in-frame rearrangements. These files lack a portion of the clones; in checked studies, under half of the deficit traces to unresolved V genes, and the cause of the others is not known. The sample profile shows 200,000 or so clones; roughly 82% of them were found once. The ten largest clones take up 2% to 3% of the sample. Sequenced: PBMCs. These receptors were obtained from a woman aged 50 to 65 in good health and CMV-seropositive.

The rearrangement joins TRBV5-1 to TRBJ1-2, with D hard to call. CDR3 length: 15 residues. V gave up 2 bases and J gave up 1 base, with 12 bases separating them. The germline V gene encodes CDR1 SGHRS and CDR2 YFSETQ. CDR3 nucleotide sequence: TGCGCCAGCAGCTTTGAGAGAGAGGGTAACTATGGCTACACCTTC. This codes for CASSFEREGNYGYTF.

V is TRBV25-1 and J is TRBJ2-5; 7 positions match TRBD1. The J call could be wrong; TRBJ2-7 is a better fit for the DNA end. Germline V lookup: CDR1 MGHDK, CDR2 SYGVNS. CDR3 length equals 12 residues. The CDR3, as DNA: TGTGCCAGCAATACAGGGGCGGGCGAGCAGTACTTC. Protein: CASNTGAGEQYF.

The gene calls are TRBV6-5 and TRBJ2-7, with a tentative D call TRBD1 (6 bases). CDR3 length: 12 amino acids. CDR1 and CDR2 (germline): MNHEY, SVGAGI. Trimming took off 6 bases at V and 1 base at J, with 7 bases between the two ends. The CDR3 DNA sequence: TGTGCCAGCAGCACAGGGTCCTACGAGCAGTACTTC. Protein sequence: CASSTGSYEQYF.

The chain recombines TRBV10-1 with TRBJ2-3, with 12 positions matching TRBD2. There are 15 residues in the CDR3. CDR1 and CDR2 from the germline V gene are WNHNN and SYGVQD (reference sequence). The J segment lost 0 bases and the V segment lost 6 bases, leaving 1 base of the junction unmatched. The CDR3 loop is CASSGTSGSTDTQYF. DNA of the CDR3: TGCGCCAGCAGCGGGACTAGCGGGAGCACAGATACGCAGTATTTT.

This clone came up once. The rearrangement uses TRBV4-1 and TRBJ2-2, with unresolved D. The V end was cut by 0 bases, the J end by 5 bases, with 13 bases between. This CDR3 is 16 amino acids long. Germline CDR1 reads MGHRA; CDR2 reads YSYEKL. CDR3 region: CASSQEPGQFTGELFF. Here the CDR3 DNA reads TGCGCCAGCAGCCAAGAGCCAGGCCAGTTTACCGGGGAGCTGTTTTTT.

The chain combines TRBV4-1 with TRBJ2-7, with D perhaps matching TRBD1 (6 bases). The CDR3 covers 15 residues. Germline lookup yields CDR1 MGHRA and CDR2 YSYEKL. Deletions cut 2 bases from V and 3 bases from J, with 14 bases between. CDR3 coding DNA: TGCGCCAGCAGCCAACCCAACAGGGTAGGCTACGAGCAGTACTTC. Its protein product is CASSQPNRVGYEQYF.

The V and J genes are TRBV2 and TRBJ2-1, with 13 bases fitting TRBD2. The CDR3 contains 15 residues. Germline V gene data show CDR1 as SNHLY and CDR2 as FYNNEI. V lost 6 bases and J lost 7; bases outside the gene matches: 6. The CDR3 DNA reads TGTGCCAGCAGCGGGACTAGCGGGATATTAAATGAGCAGTTCTTC. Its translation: CASSGTSGILNEQFF.

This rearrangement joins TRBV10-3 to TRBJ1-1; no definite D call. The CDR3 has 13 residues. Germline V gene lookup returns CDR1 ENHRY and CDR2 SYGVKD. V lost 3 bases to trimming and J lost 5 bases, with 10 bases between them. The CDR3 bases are TGTGCCATCAGTGATGAGGGAGTGACTGAAGCTTTCTTT. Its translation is CAISDEGVTEAFF.

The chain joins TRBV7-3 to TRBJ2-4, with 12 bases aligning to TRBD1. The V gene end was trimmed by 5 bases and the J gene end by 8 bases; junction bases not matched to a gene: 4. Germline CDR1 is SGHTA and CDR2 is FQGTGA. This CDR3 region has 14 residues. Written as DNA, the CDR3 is TGTGCCAGCAGCCGGGGACAGGGGGCTGACATTCAGTACTTC. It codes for CASSRGQGADIQYF.

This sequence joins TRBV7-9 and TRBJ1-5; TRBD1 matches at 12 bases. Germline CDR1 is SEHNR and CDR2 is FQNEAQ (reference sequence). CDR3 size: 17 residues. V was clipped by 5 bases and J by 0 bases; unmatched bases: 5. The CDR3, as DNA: TGTGCCAGCAGCCCAGGGACAGGGGGCACTAGCAATCAGCCCCAGCATTTT. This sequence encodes CASSPGTGGTSNQPQHF.

CDR3 sequence: CASRGRTLGTYNEQFF. The CDR3 DNA sequence: TGTGCCAGTAGGGGAAGGACTCTAGGGACCTACAATGAGCAGTTCTTC. This sequence joins TRBV19 and TRBJ2-1; D perhaps matches TRBD2 (5 bases). The V gene lost 6 bases and the J gene lost 2 bases, with 17 bases spanning the gap. This CDR3 comprises 16 residues. Germline lookup yields CDR1 LNHDA and CDR2 SQIVND (reference sequence).

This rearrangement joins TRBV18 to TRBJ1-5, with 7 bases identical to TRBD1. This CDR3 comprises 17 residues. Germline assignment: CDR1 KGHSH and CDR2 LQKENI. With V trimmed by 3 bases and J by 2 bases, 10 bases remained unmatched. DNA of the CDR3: TGTGCCAGCTCACCTCCAACCTGGCAGGGGGGCAATCAGCCCCAGCATTTT. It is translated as CASSPPTWQGGNQPQHF. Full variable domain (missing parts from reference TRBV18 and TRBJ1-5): NAGVMQNPRHLVRRRGQEARLRCSPMKGHSHVYWYRQLPEEGLKFMVYLQKENIIDESGMPKERFSAEFPKEGPSILRIQQVVRGDSAAYFCASSPPTWQGGNQPQHFGDGTRLSIL.

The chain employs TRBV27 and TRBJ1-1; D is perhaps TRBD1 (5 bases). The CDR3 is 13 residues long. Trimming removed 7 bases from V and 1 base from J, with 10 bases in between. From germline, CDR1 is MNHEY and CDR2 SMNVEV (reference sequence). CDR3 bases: TGTGCCAGCACCGGTCAGGGGAACACTGAAGCTTTCTTT. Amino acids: CASTGQGNTEAFF.

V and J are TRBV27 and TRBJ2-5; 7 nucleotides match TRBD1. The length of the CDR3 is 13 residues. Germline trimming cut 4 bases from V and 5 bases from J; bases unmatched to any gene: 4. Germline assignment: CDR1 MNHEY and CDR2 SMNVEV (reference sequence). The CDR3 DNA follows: TGTGCCAGCAGTTACAGGGGATTGGAGACCCAGTACTTC. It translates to CASSYRGLETQYF.

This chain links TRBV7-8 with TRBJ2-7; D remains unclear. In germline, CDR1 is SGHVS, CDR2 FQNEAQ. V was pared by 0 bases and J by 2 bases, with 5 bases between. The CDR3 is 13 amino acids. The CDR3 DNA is TGTGCCAGCAGCTTAGCGCCGGCCTACGAGCAGTACTTC. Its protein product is CASSLAPAYEQYF.

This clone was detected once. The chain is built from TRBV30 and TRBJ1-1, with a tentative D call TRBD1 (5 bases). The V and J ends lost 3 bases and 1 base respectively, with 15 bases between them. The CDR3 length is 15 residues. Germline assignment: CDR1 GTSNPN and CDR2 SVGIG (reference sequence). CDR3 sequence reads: CAWSTGRGSNTEAFF. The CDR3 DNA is TGTGCCTGGAGCACCGGAAGGGGCTCGAACACTGAAGCTTTCTTT.

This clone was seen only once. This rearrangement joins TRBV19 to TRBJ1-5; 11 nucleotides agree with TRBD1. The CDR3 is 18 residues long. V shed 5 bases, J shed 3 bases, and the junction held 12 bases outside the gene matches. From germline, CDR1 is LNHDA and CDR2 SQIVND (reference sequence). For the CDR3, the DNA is TGTGCCAGTAGTCAACCCACGGGACAGGGGGAGGACAATCAGCCCCAGCATTTT. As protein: CASSQPTGQGEDNQPQHF.

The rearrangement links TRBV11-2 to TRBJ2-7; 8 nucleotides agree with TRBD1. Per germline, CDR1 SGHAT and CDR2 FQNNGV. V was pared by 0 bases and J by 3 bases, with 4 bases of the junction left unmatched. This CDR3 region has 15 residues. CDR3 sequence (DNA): TGTGCCAGCAGCTTAGATAGGACAGGGCGCTACGAGCAGTACTTC. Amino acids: CASSLDRTGRYEQYF.

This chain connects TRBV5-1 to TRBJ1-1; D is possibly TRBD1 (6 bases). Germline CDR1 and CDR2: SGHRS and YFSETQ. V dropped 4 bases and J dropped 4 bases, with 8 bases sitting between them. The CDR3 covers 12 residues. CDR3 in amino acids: CASSVTGTEAFF. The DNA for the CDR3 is TGCGCCAGCAGCGTGACAGGCACTGAAGCTTTCTTT.

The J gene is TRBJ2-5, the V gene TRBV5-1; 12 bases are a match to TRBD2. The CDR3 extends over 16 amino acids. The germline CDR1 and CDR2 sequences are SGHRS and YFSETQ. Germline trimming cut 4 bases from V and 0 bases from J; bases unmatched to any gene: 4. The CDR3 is CASSPRTSGDQETQYF. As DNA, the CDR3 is TGCGCCAGCAGCCCCCGGACTAGCGGGGACCAAGAGACCCAGTACTTC.

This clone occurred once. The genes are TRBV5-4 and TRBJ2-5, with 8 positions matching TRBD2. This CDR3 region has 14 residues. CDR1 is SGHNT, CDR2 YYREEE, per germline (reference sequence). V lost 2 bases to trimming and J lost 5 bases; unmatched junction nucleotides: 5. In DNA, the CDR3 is TGTGCCAGCAGCTTAGCCGGGGGGGCTGAGACCCAGTACTTC. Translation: CASSLAGGAETQYF.

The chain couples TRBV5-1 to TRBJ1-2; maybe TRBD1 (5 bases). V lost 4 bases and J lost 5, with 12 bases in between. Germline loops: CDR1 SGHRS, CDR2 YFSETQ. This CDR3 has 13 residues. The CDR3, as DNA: TGCGCCAGCAGCGCGACAGAGGAATATGGCTACACCTTC. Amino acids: CASSATEEYGYTF.

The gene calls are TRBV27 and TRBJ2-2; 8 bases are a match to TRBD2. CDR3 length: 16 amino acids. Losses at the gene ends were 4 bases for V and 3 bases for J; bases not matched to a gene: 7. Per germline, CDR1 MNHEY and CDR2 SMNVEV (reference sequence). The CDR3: CASSSGLVSDTGELFF. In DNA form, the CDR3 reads TGTGCCAGCAGTTCGGGACTAGTGAGCGACACCGGGGAGCTGTTTTTT.

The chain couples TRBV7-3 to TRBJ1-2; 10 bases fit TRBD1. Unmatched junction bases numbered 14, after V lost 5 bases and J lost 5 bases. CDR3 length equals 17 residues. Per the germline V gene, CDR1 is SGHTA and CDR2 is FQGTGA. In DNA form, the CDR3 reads TGTGCCAGCAGCCCTCGTGACAGGGGGCGTAGGATTTATGGCTACACCTTC. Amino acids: CASSPRDRGRRIYGYTF.

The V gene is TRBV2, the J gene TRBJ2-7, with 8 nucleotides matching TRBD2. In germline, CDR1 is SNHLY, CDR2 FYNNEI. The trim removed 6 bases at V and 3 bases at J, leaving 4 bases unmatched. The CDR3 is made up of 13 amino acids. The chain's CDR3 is CASRGLGGYEQYF. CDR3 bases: TGTGCCAGCAGGGGACTAGGAGGCTACGAGCAGTACTTC.

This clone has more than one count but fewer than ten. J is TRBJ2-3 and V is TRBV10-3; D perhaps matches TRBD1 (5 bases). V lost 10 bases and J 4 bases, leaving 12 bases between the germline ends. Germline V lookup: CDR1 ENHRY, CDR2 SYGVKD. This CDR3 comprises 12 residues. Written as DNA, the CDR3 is TGTGCCACCTCTTTACAGGCAGATACGCAGTATTTT. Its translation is CATSLQADTQYF.

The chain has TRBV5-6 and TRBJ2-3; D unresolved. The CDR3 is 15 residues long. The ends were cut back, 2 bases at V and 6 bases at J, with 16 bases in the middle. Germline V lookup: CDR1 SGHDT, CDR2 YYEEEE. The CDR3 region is CASSLDTAYGDTQYF. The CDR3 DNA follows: TGTGCCAGCAGCTTAGACACGGCTTATGGGGATACGCAGTATTTT.

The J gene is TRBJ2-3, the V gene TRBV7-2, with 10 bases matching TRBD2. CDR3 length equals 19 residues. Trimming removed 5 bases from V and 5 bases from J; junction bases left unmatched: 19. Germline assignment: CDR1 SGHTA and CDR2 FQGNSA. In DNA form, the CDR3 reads TGTGCCAGCAGCCCCGAAGGATATCTAGCGGGGGAGGGTGGAGATACGCAGTATTTT. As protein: CASSPEGYLAGEGGDTQYF.

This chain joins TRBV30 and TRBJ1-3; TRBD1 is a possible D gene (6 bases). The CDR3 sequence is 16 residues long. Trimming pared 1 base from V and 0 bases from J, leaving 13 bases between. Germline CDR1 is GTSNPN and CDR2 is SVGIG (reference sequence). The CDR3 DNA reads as TGTGCCTGGAGTGGACAGGCTTTTATCTCTGGAAACACCATATATTTT. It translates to CAWSGQAFISGNTIYF.

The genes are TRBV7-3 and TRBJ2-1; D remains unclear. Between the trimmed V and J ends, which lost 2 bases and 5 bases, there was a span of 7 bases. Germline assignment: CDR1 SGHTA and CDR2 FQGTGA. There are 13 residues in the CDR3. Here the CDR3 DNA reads TGTGCCAGCAGCTTATTCATCAACAATGAGCAGTTCTTC. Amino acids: CASSLFINNEQFF. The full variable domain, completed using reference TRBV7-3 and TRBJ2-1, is GAGVSQTPSNKVTEKGKYVELRCDPISGHTALYWYRQSLGQGPEFLIYFQGTGAADDSGLPNDRFFAVRPEGSVSTLKIQRTERGDSAVYLCASSLFINNEQFFGPGTRLTVL.

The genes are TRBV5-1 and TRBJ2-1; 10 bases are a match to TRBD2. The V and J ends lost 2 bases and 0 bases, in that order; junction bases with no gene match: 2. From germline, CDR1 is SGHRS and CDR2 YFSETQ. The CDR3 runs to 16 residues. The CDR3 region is CASSLSGGASYNEQFF. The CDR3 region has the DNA TGCGCCAGCAGCTTAAGCGGGGGGGCCTCCTACAATGAGCAGTTCTTC.

The CDR3 loop reads CASSYATAGDNEQFF. The CDR3 DNA reads TGTGCCAGCAGTTACGCAACTGCAGGCGACAATGAGCAGTTCTTC. The chain employs TRBV6-5 and TRBJ2-1; D gene unclear. V lost 2 bases and J lost 5, with 13 bases in between. CDR1 is MNHEY, CDR2 SVGAGI, per germline. The CDR3 loop spans 15 amino acids.